This T cell receptor beta chain was identified in a study of blood T cell repertoires in COVID-19. The overall study: The cDNA or gDNA used as material had been derived from T cells, B-cell-depleted T cells, or PBMCs.

Points on this clone: One end of the junction varies from germline; a read error may be responsible.

Authors' data handling: Cell counts per sample came from amplifying reference gene primers. Profiling relied on immunoSEQ multiplex PCR, and the TCRdb table lists in-frame clones only, not all of them. V and J calls plus clone size are reproduced from that table; the DNA served to infer D and trimming. The sample lists some 82,000 clones, about four fifths occurring once. The source material was peripheral blood. The source of this sequence is a man older than 75 with acute or convalescent COVID-19.

The CDR3 protein is CATSRAGGSYEQYF. In nucleotides, the CDR3 is TGTGCCACCTCAAGGGCGGGAGGCTCCTACGAGCAGTACTTC. This chain uses TRBV18 with TRBJ2-7, with 8 positions matching TRBD2. This CDR3 region has 14 residues. Germline CDR1 is KGHSH and CDR2 is LQKENI.